This entry features one TCR beta chain sequence. What it binds is not known. The data derive from a study of cytomegalovirus exposure and HLA in healthy donors. Study outcomes and limitations: In a later analysis, TCR beta V- and J-gene trimming showed a link to a missense DCLRE1C variant.

Primers: 60 Vbeta forward and 13 Jbeta reverse. The repertoire was sequenced with immunoSEQ multiplex PCR; TCRdb's copy has only in-frame clones and lacks some. Altogether about 200,000 clones are present, 70% to 85% being singletons, with the ten largest covering 1.7%. This TCR derives from a man in his fifties or sixties in good health and CMV-seronegative. The sample taken for sequencing was PBMCs.

The CDR3 region has the DNA TGTGCCAGCAGTTACTCAGAGACCAGGGGCTACACCTTC. This gives the protein CASSYSETRGYTF. V is TRBV6-5 and J is TRBJ1-2; D remains ambiguous. Trimming shortened V by 0 bases and J by 8 bases, and 10 bases separated the two germline ends. Per germline, CDR1 MNHEY and CDR2 SVGAGI. The CDR3 has 13 residues.